The clone carrying this T cell receptor (beta chain) was detected many times. As yet, its antigen is unknown. Via MiXCR, TCRdb re-called the reads, giving one row per CDR3 protein. The profile shows 300,000 or so distinct CDR3 sequences, approximately 8.9% of them singletons. The record originates from a study of T cell repertoires in cytomegalovirus infection. This CDR3 comprises 15 residues. Trimming removed 0 bases from V and 8 bases from J, with 13 bases in between. Germline lookup yields CDR1 SEHNR and CDR2 FQNEAQ (reference sequence). The study's findings and limits: Carriers of CMV and the relevant HLA type were discriminated by public TCR beta frequency. In two of eight donors, the top clonotype was HLA-C-restricted CMV-specific.

The sequence came from a human donor in good health (CMV status not recorded). Some clones in this sample may be carry-over from other donors' samples. Material: PBMCs. This rearrangement joins TRBV7-9 to TRBJ1-4; D is unclear. The CDR3 sequence: CASSLADGNSEKLFF. CDR3 nucleotides: TGTGCCAGCAGCTTAGCTGACGGAAATAGCGAAAAACTGTTTTTT.